The sequence of this T cell receptor (beta chain) was determined in a study of blood T cell repertoires in COVID-19. Overall study: T cells, B-cell-depleted T cells, or PBMCs supplied cDNA or gDNA.

Original data processing: Estimates of nucleated cell counts were drawn from the amplification of reference gene primers. Assay: immunoSEQ multiplex PCR; the TCRdb copy retains only in-frame clones and omits some. For V, J and clone size, that table is used; D and trimming come from the DNA. The sample has about 240,000 clones, roughly four fifths seen once. The sample taken for sequencing was peripheral blood. This receptor was identified in an elderly woman with acute or convalescent COVID-19.

CDR3 sequence: CASSVGSYNEQFF. The CDR3 DNA reads as TGTGCCAGCAGTGTGGGCAGCTACAATGAGCAGTTCTTC. The rearrangement uses TRBV2 and TRBJ2-1; D call uncertain. Per germline, CDR1 SNHLY and CDR2 FYNNEI. V gave up 4 bases and J gave up 3 bases, with 7 bases separating them. The CDR3 is 13 amino acids.